This TCR beta chain appears in the sequencing data of a study of regulatory T cells in long-lasting Graves disease. The time point is: newly diagnosed GD, antithyroid drugs for less than 3 months. Scientists built the TCR library using RNA that was extracted from PBMCs. Peripheral blood, nine milliliters of it, was drawn into EDTA tubes. V was trimmed by 8 bases and J by 3 bases, leaving 19 bases between them. Germline V lookup: CDR1 SEHNR, CDR2 FQNEAQ (reference sequence). This CDR3 spans 15 amino acids. Construction of TCR beta libraries relied on iRepertoire HTBI primers and on Arm-PCR targeting CDR3 regions. Via MiXCR, TCRdb re-called the multiplex PCR reads, giving one row per CDR3 protein. The data contain about 440,000 distinct CDR3 sequences, 16% of them seen just once; the ten biggest clones take up about 10%. The sample was also linked to a second study, of T cells in Graves' hyperthyroidism and ophthalmopathy.

This clonotype was sampled from a woman in her 30s with Graves disease. Sequences were derived from peripheral blood mononuclear cells (PBMCs), sampled at new diagnosis, from a patient treated with antithyroid drugs. The chain uses TRBV7-9 and TRBJ1-2; perhaps TRBD1 as D (5 bases). CDR3 loop: CASAAIGGVDYGYTF. The CDR3 coding sequence is TGTGCCAGCGCCGCGATTGGGGGGGTAGACTATGGCTACACCTTC.